This TCR beta chain was profiled in a study of blood T cell repertoires in COVID-19. The protocol was immunoSEQ multiplex PCR, while the TCRdb copy is restricted to in-frame clones and leaves out a portion. The table records roughly 150,000 clones, 75% to 90% of them present only once. The specimen sequenced was peripheral blood. The TCR sequence derives from a man aged 60 to 69 with acute or convalescent COVID-19.

This CDR3 reads CASSGGAGDYNEQFF. The CDR3 DNA reads TGTGCCAGCAGCGGGGGCGCAGGGGACTACAATGAGCAGTTCTTC. This chain joins TRBV9 and TRBJ2-1; perhaps TRBD1 as D (6 bases). The CDR3 has 15 residues. V lost 3 bases and J lost 3, with 13 bases in between. Germline values: CDR1 SGDLS, CDR2 YYNGEE.